Listed below are T cell receptor beta chains from one sample, sequenced in a study of OX40 agonist ivuxolimab in advanced cancers. Using immunoSEQ multiplex PCR, the repertoire was profiled, and TCRdb retains in-frame clones only, with some absent. The data show 75,000 to 95,000 clones, 70% to 90% seen once. The specimen was CD4+ or CD8+ T cells sorted from blood, collected in a trial of the OX40 agonist ivuxolimab. The receptor set was obtained from an adult with an advanced solid tumor such as melanoma, head and neck, liver or kidney cancer. The CDR3 runs from the conserved cysteine through the conserved F or W. D genes are given only for firm matches.

-,TRBV27,TRBJ1-1,TGTGCCAGCAGCCCAAGACGGCTAGTGAACACTGAAGCTTTCTTT,CASSPRRLVNTEAFF
-,TRBV5-6,TRBJ2-4,TGTGCCAGCAGCTTGGGGCAGCGCGTTCAGTACTTC,CASSLGQRVQYF
TRBD2,TRBV2,TRBJ2-5,TGTGCCAGCGGGAGAGCGGGGGAAGACCAGTACTTC,CASGRAGEDQYF
TRBD2,TRBV7-2,TRBJ2-1,TGTGCCAGCAGCCCCCGGACTAGCGGGAGCTACAATGAGCAGTTCTTC,CASSPRTSGSYNEQFF
-,TRBV28,TRBJ1-2,TGTGCCAGCAGTCCCCGGGGTCGGTCTAACTATGGCTACACCTTC,CASSPRGRSNYGYTF
TRBD2,TRBV2,TRBJ2-7,TGTGCCAGCAGTGATTTACTAGCGGGAGGCGAGCAGTACTTC,CASSDLLAGGEQYF
-,TRBV21-1,TRBJ1-5,TGTGCCAGCAGCAAAGGTAGGGCGGGACAGCCCCAGCATTTT,CASSKGRAGQPQHF
-,TRBV11-2,TRBJ2-7,TGTGCCAGCAGCCTTACCGGGAAGCAGTACTTC,CASSLTGKQYF
-,TRBV5-1,TRBJ1-3,TGCGCCAGCAGCGTGAACCTACAGGGCTCTGGAAACACCATATATTTT,CASSVNLQGSGNTIYF
TRBD2,TRBV18,TRBJ2-3,TGTGCCAGCTCACCTTTAGCGGGAGGCACAGATACGCAGTATTTT,CASSPLAGGTDTQYF
-,TRBV18,TRBJ1-1,TGTGCCAGCTCACCAGCGTCACAAGACCTCACTGAAGCTTTCTTT,CASSPASQDLTEAFF
-,TRBV5-1,TRBJ1-4,TGCGCCAGCAGCTCGACAGGCCCCACGGCAGGAGAAAAACTGTTTTTT,CASSSTGPTAGEKLFF
-,TRBV9,TRBJ1-1,TGTGCCAGCAGCGTAGCCCTCGAACTCGGGGGTGAAGCTTTCTTT,CASSVALELGGEAFF
-,TRBV11-2,TRBJ2-7,TGTGCCAGCAGCTTGGCTCCCCTCTACGAGCAGTACTTC,CASSLAPLYEQYF
TRBD2,TRBV7-9,TRBJ2-1,TGTGCCAGCAGCAGGACTAGCGGGGGCTACAATGAGCAGTTCTTC,CASSRTSGGYNEQFF
TRBD2,TRBV4-1,TRBJ2-1,TGCGCCAGCAGCTACTTTCCGGGACTAGCGACCCTCCCCTCGGGTGAGCAGTTCTTC,CASSYFPGLATLPSGEQFF